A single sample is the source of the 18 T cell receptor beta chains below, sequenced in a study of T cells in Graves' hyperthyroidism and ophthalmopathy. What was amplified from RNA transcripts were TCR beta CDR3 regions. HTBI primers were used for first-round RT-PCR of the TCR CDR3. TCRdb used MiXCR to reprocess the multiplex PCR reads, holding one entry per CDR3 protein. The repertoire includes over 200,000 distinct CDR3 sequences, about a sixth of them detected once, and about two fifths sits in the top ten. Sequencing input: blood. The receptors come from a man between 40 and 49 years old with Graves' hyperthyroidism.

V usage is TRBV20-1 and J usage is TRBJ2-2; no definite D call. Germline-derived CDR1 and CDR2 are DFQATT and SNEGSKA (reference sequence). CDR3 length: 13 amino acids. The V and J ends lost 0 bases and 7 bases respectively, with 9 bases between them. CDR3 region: CSARDPLIGELFF. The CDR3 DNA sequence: TGCAGTGCTAGAGACCCTCTTATCGGGGAGCTGTTTTTT.

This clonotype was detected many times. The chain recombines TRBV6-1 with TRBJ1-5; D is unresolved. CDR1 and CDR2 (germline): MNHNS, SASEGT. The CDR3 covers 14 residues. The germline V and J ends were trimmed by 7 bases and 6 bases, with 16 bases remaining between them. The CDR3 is CASTEGRLGQPQHF. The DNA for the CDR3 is TGTGCCAGCACGGAGGGTAGGCTCGGTCAGCCCCAGCATTTT.

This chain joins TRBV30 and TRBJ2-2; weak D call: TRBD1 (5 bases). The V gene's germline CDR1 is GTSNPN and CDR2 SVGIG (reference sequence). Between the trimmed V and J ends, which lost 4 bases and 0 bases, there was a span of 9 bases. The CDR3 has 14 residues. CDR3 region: CAWMGRSNTGELFF. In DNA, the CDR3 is TGTGCCTGGATGGGGCGGTCGAACACCGGGGAGCTGTTTTTT.

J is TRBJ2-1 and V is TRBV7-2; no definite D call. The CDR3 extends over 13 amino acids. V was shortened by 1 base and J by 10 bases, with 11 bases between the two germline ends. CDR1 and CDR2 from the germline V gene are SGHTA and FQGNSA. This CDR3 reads CASSLGWASEQFF. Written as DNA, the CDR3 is TGTGCCAGCAGCTTAGGGTGGGCGTCCGAGCAGTTCTTC. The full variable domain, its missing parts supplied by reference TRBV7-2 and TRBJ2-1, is GAGVSQSPSNKVTEKGKDVELRCDPISGHTALYWYRQSLGQGLEFLIYFQGNSAPDKSGLPSDRFSAERTGGSVSTLTIQRTQQEDSAVYLCASSLGWASEQFFGPGTRLTVL.

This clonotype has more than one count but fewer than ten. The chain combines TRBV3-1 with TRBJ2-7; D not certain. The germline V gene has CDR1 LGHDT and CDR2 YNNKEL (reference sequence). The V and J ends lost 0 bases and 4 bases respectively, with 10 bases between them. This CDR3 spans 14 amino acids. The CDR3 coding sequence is TGTGCCAGCAGCCAAGATACGGGCAGGTACGAGCAGTACTTC. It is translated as CASSQDTGRYEQYF.

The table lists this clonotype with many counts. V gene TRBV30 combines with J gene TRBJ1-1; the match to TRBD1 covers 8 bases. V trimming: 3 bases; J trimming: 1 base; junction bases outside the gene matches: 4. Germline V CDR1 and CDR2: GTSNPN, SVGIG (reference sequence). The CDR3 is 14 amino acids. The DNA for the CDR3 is TGTGCCTGGAGCGGCGACAGGGGGAACACTGAAGCTTTCTTT. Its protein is CAWSGDRGNTEAFF.

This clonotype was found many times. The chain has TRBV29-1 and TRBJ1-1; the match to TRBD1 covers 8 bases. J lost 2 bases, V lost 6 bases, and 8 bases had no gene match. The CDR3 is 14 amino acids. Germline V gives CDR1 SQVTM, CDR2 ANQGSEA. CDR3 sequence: CSVLPDRVNTEAFF. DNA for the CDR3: TGCAGCGTCCTCCCGGACAGGGTTAACACTGAAGCTTTCTTT.

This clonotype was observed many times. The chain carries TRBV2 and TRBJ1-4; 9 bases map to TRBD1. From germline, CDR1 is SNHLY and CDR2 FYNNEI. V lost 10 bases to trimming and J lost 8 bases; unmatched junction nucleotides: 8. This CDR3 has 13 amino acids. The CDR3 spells CATRTGVEEKLFF. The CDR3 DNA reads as TGTGCCACCCGGACAGGGGTGGAGGAAAAACTGTTTTTT.

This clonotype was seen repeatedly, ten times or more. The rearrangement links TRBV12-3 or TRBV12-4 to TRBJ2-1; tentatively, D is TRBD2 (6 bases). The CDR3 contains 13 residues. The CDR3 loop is CADRDSSYNEQFF. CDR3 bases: TGTGCAGACCGGGACTCGTCCTACAATGAGCAGTTCTTC.

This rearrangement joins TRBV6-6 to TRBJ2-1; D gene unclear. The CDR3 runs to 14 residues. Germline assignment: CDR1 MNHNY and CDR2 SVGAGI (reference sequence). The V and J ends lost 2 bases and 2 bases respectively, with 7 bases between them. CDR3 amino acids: CASSYNGAYNEQFF. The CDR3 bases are TGTGCCAGCAGTTACAATGGGGCCTACAATGAGCAGTTCTTC.

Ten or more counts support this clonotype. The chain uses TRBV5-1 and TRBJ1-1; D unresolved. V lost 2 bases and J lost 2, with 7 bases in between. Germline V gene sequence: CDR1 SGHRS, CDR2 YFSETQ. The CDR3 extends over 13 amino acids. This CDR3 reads CASSFRGNTEAFF. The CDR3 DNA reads TGCGCCAGCAGCTTCCGGGGTAACACTGAAGCTTTCTTT.

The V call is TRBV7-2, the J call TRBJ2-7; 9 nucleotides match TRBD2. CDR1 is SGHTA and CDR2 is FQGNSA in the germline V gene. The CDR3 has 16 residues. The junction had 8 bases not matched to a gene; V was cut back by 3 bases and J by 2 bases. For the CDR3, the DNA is TGTGCCAGCAGCTTCCGCTCCGGCGGGGGGGCCTACGAGCAGTACTTC. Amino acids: CASSFRSGGGAYEQYF.

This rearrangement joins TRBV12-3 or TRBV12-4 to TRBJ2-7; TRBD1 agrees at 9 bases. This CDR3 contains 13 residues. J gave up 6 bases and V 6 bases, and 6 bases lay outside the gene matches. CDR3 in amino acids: CASSPDRGSEQYF. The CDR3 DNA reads TGTGCCAGCAGCCCTGACAGGGGGTCCGAGCAGTACTTC.

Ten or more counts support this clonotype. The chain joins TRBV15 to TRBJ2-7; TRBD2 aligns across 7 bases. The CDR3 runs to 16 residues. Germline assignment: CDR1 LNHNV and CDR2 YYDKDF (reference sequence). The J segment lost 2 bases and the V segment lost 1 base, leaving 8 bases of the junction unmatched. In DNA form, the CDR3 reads TGTGCCACCAGCAGAGGCGGGGGACGGAACACCTACGAGCAGTACTTC. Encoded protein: CATSRGGGRNTYEQYF.

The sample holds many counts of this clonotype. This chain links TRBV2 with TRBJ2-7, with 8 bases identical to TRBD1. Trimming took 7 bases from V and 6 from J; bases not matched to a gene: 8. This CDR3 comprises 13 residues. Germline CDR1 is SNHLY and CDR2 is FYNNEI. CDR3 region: CASTIRTGIEQYF. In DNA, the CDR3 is TGTGCCAGCACAATCCGGACAGGGATCGAGCAGTACTTC.

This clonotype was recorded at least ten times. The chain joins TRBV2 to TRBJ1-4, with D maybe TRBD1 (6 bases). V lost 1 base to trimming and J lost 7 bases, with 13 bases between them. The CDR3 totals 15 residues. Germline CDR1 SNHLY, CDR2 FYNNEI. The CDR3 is CASSEGGPWGEKLFF. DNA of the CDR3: TGTGCCAGCAGTGAAGGGGGGCCTTGGGGTGAAAAACTGTTTTTT.

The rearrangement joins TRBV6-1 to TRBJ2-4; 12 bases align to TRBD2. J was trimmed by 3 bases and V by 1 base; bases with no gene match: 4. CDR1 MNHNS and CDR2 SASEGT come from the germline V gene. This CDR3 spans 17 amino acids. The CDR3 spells CASSEGTSGDLKNIQYF. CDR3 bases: TGTGCCAGCAGTGAAGGGACTAGCGGGGATCTCAAAAACATTCAGTACTTC.

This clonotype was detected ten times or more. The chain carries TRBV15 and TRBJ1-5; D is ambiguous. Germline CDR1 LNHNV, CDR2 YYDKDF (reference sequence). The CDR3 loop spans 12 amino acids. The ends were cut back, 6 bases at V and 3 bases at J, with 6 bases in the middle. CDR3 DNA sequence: TGTGCCACCAGAAGCCCCAATCAGCCCCAGCATTTT. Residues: CATRSPNQPQHF.